These T cell receptor beta chains were read from a single sample in a study of T cells expressing NK-cell markers. For each CDR3 protein, TCRdb gives one entry from its re-call of the 5' RACE reads, without DNA. The sample table includes some 450,000 distinct CDR3 sequences. Input material: blood T cells: a sorted CD56 or NKG2C T cell subset, CD4+ or CD8+ T cells, or bulk PBMC T cells (not recorded which). These receptors came from a woman aged 18-69 years in good health. CDR3s include the opening cysteine and the closing phenylalanine or tryptophan.

TRBV7-2,TRBJ1-2,CASSLRSDYGYTF
TRBV19,TRBJ1-2,CASSMGRASNYGYTF
TRBV7-3,TRBJ2-6,CASSLSGFGANVLTF
TRBV5-6,TRBJ2-1,CASSSSVLGKSLYNEQFF
TRBV5-1,TRBJ1-1,CASSRGQGGTEAFF
TRBV12-3/TRBV12-4,TRBJ2-7,CASRTSLSSYEQYF
TRBV20-1,TRBJ2-1,CSARPRTSGRYNEQFF
TRBV20-1,TRBJ2-5,CGFSQYQETQYF
TRBV5-1,TRBJ2-7,CASSPPGRKSSYEQYF
TRBV29-1,TRBJ1-2,CSASTGNGYGYTF